This note documents a single T cell receptor beta chain sequence. The CDR3 spans 15 residues. Germline CDR1 DFQATT, CDR2 SNEGSKA (reference sequence). Trimming took off 1 base at V and 0 bases at J, with 10 bases between the two ends. This record belongs to a study of Graves' ophthalmopathy and Graves' hyperthyroidism. RNA transcripts provided the template for amplifying TCR beta CDR3 regions. RT-PCR was first run with HTBI primers, then multiplex PCR in a second round. TCRdb fed the multiplex PCR reads into MiXCR, producing one record per CDR3 protein. Of 650,000 to 900,000 distinct CDR3 sequences listed, around 40% are singletons. Clinical symptoms and serum thyroxine were used for diagnosis; TRAb, thyroid ultrasound and orbital computed tomography were also relied on. The PBMC fraction was derived from around 9.5 ml of fresh peripheral blood.

The sample consisted of peripheral blood. V is TRBV20-1 and J is TRBJ1-5; D remains unclear. The sequence derives from an adult man with Graves' ophthalmopathy. For the CDR3, the DNA is TGCAGTGCTAGAGGGTCAGTCAATAGCAATCAGCCCCAGCATTTT. Protein: CSARGSVNSNQPQHF.